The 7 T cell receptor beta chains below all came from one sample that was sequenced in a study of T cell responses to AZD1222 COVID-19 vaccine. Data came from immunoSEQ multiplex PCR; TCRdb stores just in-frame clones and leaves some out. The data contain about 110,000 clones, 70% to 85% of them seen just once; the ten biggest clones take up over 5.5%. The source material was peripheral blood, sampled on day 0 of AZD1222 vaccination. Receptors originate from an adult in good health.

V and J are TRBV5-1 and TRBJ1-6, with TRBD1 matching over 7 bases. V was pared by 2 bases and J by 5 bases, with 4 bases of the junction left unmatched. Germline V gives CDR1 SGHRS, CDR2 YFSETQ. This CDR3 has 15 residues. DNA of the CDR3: TGCGCCAGCAGCTTCTGGGACAGAGATAATTCACCCCTCCACTTT. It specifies CASSFWDRDNSPLHF.

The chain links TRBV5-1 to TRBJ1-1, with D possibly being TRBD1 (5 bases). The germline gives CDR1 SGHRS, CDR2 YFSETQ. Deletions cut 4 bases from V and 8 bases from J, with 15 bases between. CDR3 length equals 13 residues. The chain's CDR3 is CASSLQARGEAFF. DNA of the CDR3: TGCGCCAGCAGCCTACAGGCCCGGGGGGAAGCTTTCTTT.

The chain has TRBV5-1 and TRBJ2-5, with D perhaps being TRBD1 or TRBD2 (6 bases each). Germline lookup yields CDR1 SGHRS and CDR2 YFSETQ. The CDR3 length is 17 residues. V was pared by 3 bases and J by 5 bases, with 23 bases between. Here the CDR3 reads CASSSGPGGGLWETQYF. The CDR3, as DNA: TGCGCCAGCAGCTCGGGGCCCGGAGGGGGGCTGTGGGAGACCCAGTACTTC.

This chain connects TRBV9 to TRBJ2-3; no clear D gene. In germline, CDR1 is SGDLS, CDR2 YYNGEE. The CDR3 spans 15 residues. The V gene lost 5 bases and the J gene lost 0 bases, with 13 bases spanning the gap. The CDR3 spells CASSGRSASTDTQYF. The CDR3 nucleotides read TGTGCCAGCAGTGGACGATCCGCTAGCACAGATACGCAGTATTTT.

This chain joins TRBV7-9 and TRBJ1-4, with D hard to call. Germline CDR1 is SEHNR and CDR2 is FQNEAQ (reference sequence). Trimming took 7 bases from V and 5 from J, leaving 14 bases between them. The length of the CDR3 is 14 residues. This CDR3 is CASTGGTLNEKLFF. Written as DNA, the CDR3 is TGTGCCAGCACGGGTGGTACCTTAAATGAAAAACTGTTTTTT.

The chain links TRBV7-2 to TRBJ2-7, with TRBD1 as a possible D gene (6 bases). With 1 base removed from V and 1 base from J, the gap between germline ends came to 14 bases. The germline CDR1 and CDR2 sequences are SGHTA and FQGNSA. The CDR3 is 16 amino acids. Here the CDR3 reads CASSLGFDRSSYEQYF. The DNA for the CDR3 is TGTGCCAGCAGCTTAGGCTTCGACAGGTCATCCTACGAGCAGTACTTC.

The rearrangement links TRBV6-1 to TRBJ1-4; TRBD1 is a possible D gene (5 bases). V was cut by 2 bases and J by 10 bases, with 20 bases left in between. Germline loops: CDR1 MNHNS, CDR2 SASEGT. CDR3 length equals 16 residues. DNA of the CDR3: TGTGCCAGCAGTGAACCCGGCGGGGGATCGTCGGGAAAACTGTTTTTT. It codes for CASSEPGGGSSGKLFF.